This TCR beta chain was observed in a study of T cell responses to AZD1222 COVID-19 vaccine. The CDR3 runs to 13 residues. V was pared by 3 bases and J by 2 bases, with 8 bases between. Germline V CDR1 and CDR2: KGHSH, LQKENI. Measured with immunoSEQ multiplex PCR; TCRdb has only the in-frame clones, and not every one. The profile shows 45,000 to 70,000 clones, about 86% of them singletons. General study results and limits: The study sampled repertoires only after the peak T cell response. Spike-wide coverage was observed for vaccine-associated CD4 TCRs, with dominant responses at 160-218 and 743-854. Nearly half of spike-specific TCRs reportedly go after variant regions that carry no mutations. Donors were largely white British and mainly female; clonal diversity was possibly underestimated.

To note about this clone: Its antigen is unidentified.

Sequencing used peripheral blood, obtained on day 0 of AZD1222 vaccination. This receptor was taken from an adult in good health. J is TRBJ2-7 and V is TRBV18; maybe TRBD1 (5 bases). The DNA for the CDR3 is TGTGCCAGCTCACCGACAGCCACCTACGAGCAGTACTTC. As protein: CASSPTATYEQYF.